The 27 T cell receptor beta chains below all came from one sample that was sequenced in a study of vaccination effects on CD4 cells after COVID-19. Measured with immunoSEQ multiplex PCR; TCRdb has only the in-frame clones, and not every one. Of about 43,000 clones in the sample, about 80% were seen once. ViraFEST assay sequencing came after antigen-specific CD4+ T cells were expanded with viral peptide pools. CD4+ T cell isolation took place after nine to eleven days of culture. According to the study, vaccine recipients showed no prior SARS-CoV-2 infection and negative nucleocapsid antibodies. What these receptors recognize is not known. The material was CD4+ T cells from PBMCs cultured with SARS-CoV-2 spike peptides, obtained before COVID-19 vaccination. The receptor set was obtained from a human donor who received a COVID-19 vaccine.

Written as DNA, the CDR3 is TGTGCCAGCACCCTGCCGGGGGGGAAGCACAATGAGCAGTTCTTC. Its protein product is CASTLPGGKHNEQFF. The chain carries TRBV6-5 and TRBJ2-1; 8 bases match TRBD2. The J segment lost 5 bases and the V segment lost 7 bases, leaving 10 bases of the junction unmatched. The CDR3 runs to 15 residues. The germline V gene has CDR1 MNHEY and CDR2 SVGAGI.

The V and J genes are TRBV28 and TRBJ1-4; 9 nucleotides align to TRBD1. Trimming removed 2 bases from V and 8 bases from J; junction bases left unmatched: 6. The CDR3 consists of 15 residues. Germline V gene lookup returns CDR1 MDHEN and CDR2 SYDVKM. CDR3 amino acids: CASSLTGGGGEKLFF. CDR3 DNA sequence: TGTGCCAGCAGTTTAACAGGGGGCGGAGGAGAAAAACTGTTTTTT. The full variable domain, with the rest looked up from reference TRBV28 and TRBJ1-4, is DVKVTQSSRYLVKRTGEKVFLECVQDMDHENMFWYRQDPGLGLRLIYFSYDVKMKEKGDIPEGYSVSREKKERFSLILESASTNQTSMYLCASSLTGGGGEKLFFGSGTQLSVL.

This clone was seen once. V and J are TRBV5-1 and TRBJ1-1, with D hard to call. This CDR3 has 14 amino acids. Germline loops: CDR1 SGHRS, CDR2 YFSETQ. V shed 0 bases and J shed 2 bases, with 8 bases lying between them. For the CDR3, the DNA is TGCGCCAGCAGCTTGGAATGGGGTAACACTGAAGCTTTCTTT. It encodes CASSLEWGNTEAFF.

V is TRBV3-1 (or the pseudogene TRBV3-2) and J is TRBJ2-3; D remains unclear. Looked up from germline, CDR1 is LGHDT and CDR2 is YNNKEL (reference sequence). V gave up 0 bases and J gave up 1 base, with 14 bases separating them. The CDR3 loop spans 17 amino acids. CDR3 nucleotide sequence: TGTGCCAGCAGCCAAGATTGTCTGGGGATCGGCACAGATACGCAGTATTTT. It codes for CASSQDCLGIGTDTQYF.

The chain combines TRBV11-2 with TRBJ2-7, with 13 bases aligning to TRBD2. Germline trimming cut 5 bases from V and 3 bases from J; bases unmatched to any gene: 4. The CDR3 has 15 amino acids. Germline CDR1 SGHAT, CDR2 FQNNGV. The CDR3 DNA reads TGTGCCAGCAGCCGGACTAGCGGGGGAGGCTACGAGCAGTACGTC. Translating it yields CASSRTSGGGYEQYV.

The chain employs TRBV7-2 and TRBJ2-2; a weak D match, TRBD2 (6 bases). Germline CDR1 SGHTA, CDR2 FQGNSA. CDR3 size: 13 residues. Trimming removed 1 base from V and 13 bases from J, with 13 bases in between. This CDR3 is CASSLVLNGRLFF. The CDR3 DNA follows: TGTGCCAGCAGCTTAGTCCTAAACGGGAGGCTGTTTTTT.

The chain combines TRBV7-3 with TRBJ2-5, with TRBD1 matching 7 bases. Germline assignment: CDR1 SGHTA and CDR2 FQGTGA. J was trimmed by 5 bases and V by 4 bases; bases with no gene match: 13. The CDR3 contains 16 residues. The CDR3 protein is CASSSHPGTRGETQYF. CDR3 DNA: TGTGCCAGCAGCTCACACCCCGGTACCAGGGGGGAGACCCAGTACTTC. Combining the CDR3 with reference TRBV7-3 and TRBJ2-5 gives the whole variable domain GAGVSQTPSNKVTEKGKYVELRCDPISGHTALYWYRQSLGQGPEFLIYFQGTGAADDSGLPNDRFFAVRPEGSVSTLKIQRTERGDSAVYLCASSSHPGTRGETQYFGPGTRLLVL.

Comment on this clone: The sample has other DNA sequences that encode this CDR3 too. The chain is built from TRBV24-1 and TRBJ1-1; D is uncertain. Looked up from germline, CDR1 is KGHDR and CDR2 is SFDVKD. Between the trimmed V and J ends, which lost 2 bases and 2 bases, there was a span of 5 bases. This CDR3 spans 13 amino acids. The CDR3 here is CATSDYTNTEAFF. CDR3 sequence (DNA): TGTGCCACCAGTGATTATACAAACACTGAAGCTTTCTTT.

CDR3 amino acids: CASSEQQGTEAFF. The CDR3 DNA sequence: TGTGCCAGCAGTGAACAGCAGGGCACTGAAGCTTTCTTT. J is TRBJ1-1 and V is TRBV2, with D perhaps matching TRBD1 (5 bases). Trimming took 2 bases from V and 4 from J, leaving 8 bases between them. Germline V lookup: CDR1 SNHLY, CDR2 FYNNEI. The CDR3 totals 13 residues.

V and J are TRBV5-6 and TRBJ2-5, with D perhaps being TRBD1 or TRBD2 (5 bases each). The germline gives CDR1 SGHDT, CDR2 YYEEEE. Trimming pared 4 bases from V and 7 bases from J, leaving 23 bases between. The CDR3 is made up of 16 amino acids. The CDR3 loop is CASSRDGPLGQGTQYF. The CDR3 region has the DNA TGTGCCAGCAGCCGGGACGGGCCCTTAGGGCAGGGGACCCAGTACTTC.

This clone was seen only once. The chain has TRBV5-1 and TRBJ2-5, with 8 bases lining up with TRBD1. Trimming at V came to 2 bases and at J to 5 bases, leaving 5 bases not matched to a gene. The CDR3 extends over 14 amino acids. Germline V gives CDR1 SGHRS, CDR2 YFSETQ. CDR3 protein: CASSFDRGGETQYF. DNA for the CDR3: TGCGCCAGCAGCTTCGACAGGGGTGGGGAGACCCAGTACTTC.

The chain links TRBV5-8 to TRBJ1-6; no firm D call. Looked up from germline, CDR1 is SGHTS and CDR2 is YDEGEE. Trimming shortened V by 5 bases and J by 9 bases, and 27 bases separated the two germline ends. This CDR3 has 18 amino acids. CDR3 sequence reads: CASSAGRNQVANGSPLHF. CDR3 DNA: TGTGCCAGCAGTGCGGGCAGAAACCAGGTCGCAAATGGTTCACCCCTCCACTTT.

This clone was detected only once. The CDR3 loop reads CASSQSPGGDTQYF. CDR3 nucleotides: TGTGCCAGCAGCCAAAGTCCCGGAGGAGATACGCAGTATTTT. V and J are TRBV3-1 (or the pseudogene TRBV3-2) and TRBJ2-3; a possible D gene is TRBD2 (5 bases). V lost 2 bases and J lost 5, with 11 bases in between. CDR3 length: 14 residues. Looked up from germline, CDR1 is LGHDT and CDR2 is YNNKEL (reference sequence).

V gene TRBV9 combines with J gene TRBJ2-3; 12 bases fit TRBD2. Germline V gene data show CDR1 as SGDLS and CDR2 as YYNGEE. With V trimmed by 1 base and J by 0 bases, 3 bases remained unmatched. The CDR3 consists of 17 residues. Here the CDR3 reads CASSVKTSGGSTDTQYF. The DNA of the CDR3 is TGTGCCAGCAGCGTAAAGACTAGCGGGGGCAGCACAGATACGCAGTATTTT. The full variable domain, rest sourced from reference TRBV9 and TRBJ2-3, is DSGVTQTPKHLITATGQRVTLRCSPRSGDLSVYWYQQSLDQGLQFLIQYYNGEERAKGNILERFSAQQFPDLHSELNLSSLELGDSALYFCASSVKTSGGSTDTQYFGPGTRLTVL.

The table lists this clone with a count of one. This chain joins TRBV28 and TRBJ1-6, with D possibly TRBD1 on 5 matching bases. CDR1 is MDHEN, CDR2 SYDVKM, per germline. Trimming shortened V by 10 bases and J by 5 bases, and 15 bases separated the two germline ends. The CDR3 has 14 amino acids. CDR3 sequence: CATAPPGDNSPLHF. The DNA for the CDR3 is TGTGCCACCGCACCCCCGGGGGATAATTCACCCCTCCACTTT.

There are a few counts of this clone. The CDR3 region is CASSPGRNNYGYTF. CDR3 nucleotides: TGCGCCAGCAGTCCGGGACGGAACAACTATGGCTACACCTTC. V is TRBV4-1 and J is TRBJ1-2, with D possibly being TRBD1 (5 bases). Germline lookup yields CDR1 MGHRA and CDR2 YSYEKL. The CDR3 has 14 amino acids. V gave up 6 bases and J gave up 2 bases, with 13 bases separating them.

The CDR3 DNA reads TGTGCCAGCAGCCAAGATGGCGGGGCCGGAGGGCAGCCCCAGCATTTT. It codes for CASSQDGGAGGQPQHF. The chain carries TRBV4-2 and TRBJ1-5, with TRBD1 as a possible D gene (5 bases). Looked up from germline, CDR1 is LGHNA and CDR2 is YNFKEQ. Trimming removed 0 bases from V and 7 bases from J, with 16 bases in between. The CDR3 has 16 amino acids.

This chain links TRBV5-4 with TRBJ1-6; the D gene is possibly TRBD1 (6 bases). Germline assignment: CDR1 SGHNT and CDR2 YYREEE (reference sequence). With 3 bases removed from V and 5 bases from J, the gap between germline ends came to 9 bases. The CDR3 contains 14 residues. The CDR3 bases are TGTGCCAGCAGCTGGGACATAAATAATTCACCCCTCCACTTT. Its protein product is CASSWDINNSPLHF. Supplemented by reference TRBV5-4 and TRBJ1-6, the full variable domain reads ETGVTQSPTHLIKTRGQQVTLRCSSQSGHNTVSWYQQALGQGPQFIFQYYREEENGRGNFPPRFSGLQFPNYSSELNVNALELDDSALYLCASSWDINNSPLHFGNGTRLTVT.

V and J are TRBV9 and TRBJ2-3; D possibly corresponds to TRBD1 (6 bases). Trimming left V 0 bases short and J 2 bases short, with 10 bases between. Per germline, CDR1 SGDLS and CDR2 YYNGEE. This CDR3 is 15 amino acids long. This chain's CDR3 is CASSVVNRDTDTQYF. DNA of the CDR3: TGTGCCAGCAGCGTAGTAAACAGGGACACAGATACGCAGTATTTT.

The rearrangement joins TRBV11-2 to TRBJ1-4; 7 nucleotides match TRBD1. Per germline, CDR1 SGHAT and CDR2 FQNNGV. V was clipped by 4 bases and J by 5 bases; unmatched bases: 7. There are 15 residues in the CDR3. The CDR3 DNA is TGTGCCAGCAGCTCAACGGGACAGAGGAATGAAAAACTGTTTTTT. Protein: CASSSTGQRNEKLFF.

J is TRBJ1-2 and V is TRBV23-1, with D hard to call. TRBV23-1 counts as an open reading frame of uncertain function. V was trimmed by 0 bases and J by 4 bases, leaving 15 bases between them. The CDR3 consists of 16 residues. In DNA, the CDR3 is TGCGCCAGCAGTCAATCGACTAGGCCCTTCCTCTATGGCTACACCTTC. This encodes CASSQSTRPFLYGYTF.

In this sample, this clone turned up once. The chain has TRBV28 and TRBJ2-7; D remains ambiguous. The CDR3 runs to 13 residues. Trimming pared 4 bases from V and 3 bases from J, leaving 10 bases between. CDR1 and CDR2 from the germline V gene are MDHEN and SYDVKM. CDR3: CASSYDTNYEQYV. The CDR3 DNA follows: TGTGCCAGCAGTTACGACACGAACTACGAGCAGTACGTC.

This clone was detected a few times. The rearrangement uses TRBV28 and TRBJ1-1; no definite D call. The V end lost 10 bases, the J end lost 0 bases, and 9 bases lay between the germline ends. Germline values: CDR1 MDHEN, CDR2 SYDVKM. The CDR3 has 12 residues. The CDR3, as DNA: TGTGCCACCCAGGCCATGAACACTGAAGCTTTCTTT. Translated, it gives CATQAMNTEAFF.

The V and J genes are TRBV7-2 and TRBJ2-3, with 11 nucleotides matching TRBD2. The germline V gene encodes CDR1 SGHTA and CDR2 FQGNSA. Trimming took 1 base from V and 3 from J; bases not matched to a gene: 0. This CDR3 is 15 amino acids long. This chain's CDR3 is CASSLGLAGTDTQYF. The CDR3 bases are TGTGCCAGCAGCTTAGGACTAGCGGGGACAGATACGCAGTATTTT. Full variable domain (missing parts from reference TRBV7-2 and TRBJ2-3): GAGVSQSPSNKVTEKGKDVELRCDPISGHTALYWYRQSLGQGLEFLIYFQGNSAPDKSGLPSDRFSAERTGGSVSTLTIQRTQQEDSAVYLCASSLGLAGTDTQYFGPGTRLTVL.

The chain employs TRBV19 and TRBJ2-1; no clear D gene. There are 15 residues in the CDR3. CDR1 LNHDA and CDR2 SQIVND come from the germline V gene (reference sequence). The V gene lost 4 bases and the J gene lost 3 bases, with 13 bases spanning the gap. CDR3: CASSTSPAHYNEQFF. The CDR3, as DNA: TGTGCCAGTAGTACTTCCCCGGCCCACTACAATGAGCAGTTCTTC.

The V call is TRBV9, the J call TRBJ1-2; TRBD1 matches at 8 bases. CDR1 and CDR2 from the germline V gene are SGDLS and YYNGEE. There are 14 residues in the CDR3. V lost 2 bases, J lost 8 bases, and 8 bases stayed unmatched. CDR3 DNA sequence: TGTGCCAGCAGCGTTCCCGGACAGGGCAGAGGCTACACCTTC. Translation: CASSVPGQGRGYTF.

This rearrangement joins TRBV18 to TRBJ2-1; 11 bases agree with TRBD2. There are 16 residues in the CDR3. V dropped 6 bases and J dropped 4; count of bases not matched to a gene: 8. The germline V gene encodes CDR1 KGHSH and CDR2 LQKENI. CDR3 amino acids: CASSQYLAGGYNEQFF. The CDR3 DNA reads TGTGCCAGCTCCCAATACCTAGCGGGGGGTTACAATGAGCAGTTCTTC.